One and the same sample provided the 30 T cell receptor beta chains below, sequenced in a study of blood T cell repertoires in COVID-19. TCRdb's copy holds only in-frame clones and misses some; the assay was immunoSEQ multiplex PCR. The sample includes about 310,000 clones, about 89% of them seen just once. What was sequenced was PBMCs or T cells enriched from blood (not recorded which). The origin of the receptors is a woman in her forties who had recovered from COVID-19.

The CDR3 bases are TGTGCCACCAGTGCCCTAGCCACCGGGGAGCTGTTTTTT. It codes for CATSALATGELFF. This rearrangement joins TRBV24-1 to TRBJ2-2, with D maybe TRBD2 (5 bases). V lost 5 bases, J lost 4 bases, and 7 bases lay in between. Germline V lookup: CDR1 KGHDR, CDR2 SFDVKD. This CDR3 region has 13 residues.

CDR3 nucleotides: TGTGCCAGCACCCCCCGAACTAGCGTCGACTACGAGCAGTACTTC. It yields the protein CASTPRTSVDYEQYF. This chain connects TRBV11-2 to TRBJ2-7; the match to TRBD2 covers 7 bases. Germline loops: CDR1 SGHAT, CDR2 FQNNGV. CDR3 length: 15 residues. J gave up 3 bases and V 7 bases, and 12 bases lay outside the gene matches. Full variable domain (rest looked up from reference TRBV11-2 and TRBJ2-7): EAGVAQSPRYKIIEKRQSVAFWCNPISGHATLYWYQQILGQGPKLLIQFQNNGVVDDSQLPKDRFSAERLKGVDSTLKIQPAKLEDSAVYLCASTPRTSVDYEQYFGPGTRLTVT.

V and J are TRBV4-3 and TRBJ2-1; D unclear. The CDR3 has 14 amino acids. Trimming pared 1 base from V and 8 bases from J, leaving 12 bases between. The germline CDR1 and CDR2 sequences are LGHNA and YSLEER. CDR3 coding DNA: TGCGCCAGCAGCCAAGGCCTTAATTCGGATGAGCAGTTCTTC. Translated: CASSQGLNSDEQFF.

This chain joins TRBV7-9 and TRBJ1-1; perhaps TRBD1 as D (5 bases). The V and J ends lost 5 bases and 2 bases respectively, with 9 bases between them. Germline lookup yields CDR1 SEHNR and CDR2 FQNEAQ (reference sequence). This CDR3 contains 13 residues. The CDR3 nucleotides are TGTGCCAGCAGCCGAGGACAAAACACTGAAGCTTTCTTT. This codes for CASSRGQNTEAFF.

CDR3 coding DNA: TGTGCCAGCAGTTTGTGGGCGCCCGGGGAGCTGTTTTTT. Protein product: CASSLWAPGELFF. The gene calls are TRBV27 and TRBJ2-2; D remains ambiguous. Germline V gives CDR1 MNHEY, CDR2 SMNVEV (reference sequence). This CDR3 has 13 residues. V was clipped by 3 bases and J by 6 bases, with 8 bases between them.

V usage is TRBV25-1 and J usage is TRBJ2-4; D possibly corresponds to TRBD1 (5 bases). Germline CDR1 MGHDK, CDR2 SYGVNS. V was trimmed by 8 bases and J by 1 base, leaving 12 bases between them. CDR3 length equals 14 residues. CDR3 residues: CASAGASAKNIQYF. The CDR3 DNA is TGTGCCAGCGCTGGGGCGTCTGCCAAAAACATTCAGTACTTC.

The rearrangement uses TRBV5-5 and TRBJ2-1; 8 bases fit TRBD1. The CDR3 contains 15 residues. CDR1 and CDR2 from the germline V gene are SGHKS and YYEKEE (reference sequence). V lost 5 bases and J lost 5; bases outside the gene matches: 9. The CDR3 loop reads CASRSRTGRNNEQFF. The CDR3 DNA follows: TGTGCCAGCAGGTCCAGGACAGGGAGAAACAATGAGCAGTTCTTC.

V usage is TRBV7-2 and J usage is TRBJ2-5, with 9 bases fitting TRBD2. CDR1 and CDR2 (germline): SGHTA, FQGNSA. This CDR3 region has 16 residues. Trimming removed 5 bases from V and 4 bases from J; junction bases left unmatched: 11. CDR3 loop: CASSGGASGEVETQYF. In DNA, the CDR3 is TGTGCCAGCAGCGGAGGGGCTAGCGGGGAAGTAGAGACCCAGTACTTC.

Concerning this clone itself: Germline is not matched at one junction end, which may reflect a read error. The genes are TRBV7-7 and TRBJ2-1, with a tentative D call TRBD1 (6 bases). Germline V gene data show CDR1 as SSHAT and CDR2 as FNYEAQ (reference sequence). CDR3 length: 16 amino acids. The CDR3 region has the DNA TGTGCTAGCAGCTTAGGGCAGGACAGCTCCTACAATGAGCAGTTCTTC. Protein: CASSLGQDSSYNEQFF.

The rearrangement uses TRBV5-4 and TRBJ1-6; the match to TRBD1 covers 7 bases. Germline V gene lookup returns CDR1 SGHNT and CDR2 YYREEE (reference sequence). V shed 4 bases and J 2 bases; nucleotides not matched to a gene: 3. This CDR3 comprises 15 residues. The CDR3 here is CASSEGTAYNSPLHF. CDR3 coding DNA: TGTGCCAGCAGCGAAGGGACAGCCTATAATTCACCCCTCCACTTT.

V is TRBV19 and J is TRBJ2-3; 15 positions agree with TRBD2. The V segment lost 9 bases and the J segment 6 bases; nucleotides outside the gene matches: 7. The CDR3 is 15 residues long. The V gene's germline CDR1 is LNHDA and CDR2 SQIVND (reference sequence). In DNA, the CDR3 is TGTGCCAGCAGGACTAGCGGGGGGGCCTGGGATACGCAGTATTTT. Translation gives CASRTSGGAWDTQYF.

V is TRBV4-1 and J is TRBJ1-5, with D hard to call. The germline gives CDR1 MGHRA, CDR2 YSYEKL. V lost 0 bases to trimming and J lost 4 bases, with 10 bases between them. CDR3 length: 15 amino acids. The CDR3 DNA is TGCGCCAGCAGCCAAGAACCGACAAAGAATCAGCCCCAGCATTTT. This gives the protein CASSQEPTKNQPQHF.

This chain uses TRBV6-6 with TRBJ1-5; D is unclear. In germline, CDR1 is MNHNY, CDR2 SVGAGI (reference sequence). The CDR3 is made up of 14 amino acids. V was trimmed by 2 bases and J by 1 base, leaving 6 bases between them. The CDR3 region has the DNA TGTGCCAGCAGTTACGTGGCAAGCAATCAGCCCCAGCATTTT. Its protein is CASSYVASNQPQHF.

V is TRBV6-5 and J is TRBJ2-7, with 10 bases matching TRBD2. There are 14 residues in the CDR3. Germline V gives CDR1 MNHEY, CDR2 SVGAGI. J lost 5 bases, V lost 1 base, and 2 bases had no gene match. The CDR3 DNA reads TGTGCCAGCAGTTACTTCACTAGCGGGAACGAGCAGTACTTC. Amino acids: CASSYFTSGNEQYF.

This clone occurred once. The V call is TRBV7-9, the J call TRBJ2-2; D unclear. Looked up from germline, CDR1 is SEHNR and CDR2 is FQNEAQ (reference sequence). The CDR3 runs to 13 residues. V shed 3 bases and J shed 6 bases, with 8 bases lying between them. DNA of the CDR3: TGTGCCAGCAGCTTCACCGCGGCCGGGGAGCTGTTTTTT. This translates into CASSFTAAGELFF.

The chain joins TRBV5-6 to TRBJ2-5; 8 bases are shared with TRBD2. V was clipped by 5 bases and J by 4 bases; unmatched bases: 7. This CDR3 is 14 amino acids long. In germline, CDR1 is SGHDT, CDR2 YYEEEE. In DNA, the CDR3 is TGTGCCAGCAGTTATGGGACTAGGGTAGAGACCCAGTACTTC. It specifies CASSYGTRVETQYF.

This chain connects TRBV5-4 to TRBJ2-1; TRBD1 matches 8 bases. Germline V CDR1 and CDR2: SGHNT, YYREEE (reference sequence). Unmatched junction bases numbered 3, after V lost 6 bases and J lost 4 bases. This CDR3 comprises 13 residues. Here the CDR3 DNA reads TGTGCCAGCATGTGGACAGGGTACAATGAGCAGTTCTTC. Translation gives CASMWTGYNEQFF.

CDR3 in amino acids: CASSLGTGTTEAFF. DNA for the CDR3: TGTGCCAGCAGTTTAGGGACAGGGACCACTGAAGCTTTCTTT. The chain has TRBV27 and TRBJ1-1, with TRBD1 identical over 9 bases. This CDR3 is built from 14 residues. Germline loops: CDR1 MNHEY, CDR2 SMNVEV (reference sequence). Trimming at V came to 2 bases and at J to 4 bases, leaving 2 bases not matched to a gene.

V is TRBV7-2 and J is TRBJ2-3; possibly TRBD2 for D (6 bases). From germline, CDR1 is SGHTA and CDR2 FQGNSA. V was trimmed by 2 bases and J by 5 bases, leaving 11 bases between them. CDR3 size: 14 residues. CDR3 amino acids: CASSLMVGGDTQYF. The CDR3 DNA sequence: TGTGCCAGCAGCTTAATGGTGGGGGGAGATACGCAGTATTTT.

The rearrangement joins TRBV19 to TRBJ1-1, with D unclear. With 2 bases removed from V and 3 bases from J, the gap between germline ends came to 7 bases. The CDR3 is made up of 13 amino acids. The germline V gene has CDR1 LNHDA and CDR2 SQIVND (reference sequence). The CDR3 DNA is TGTGCCAGTAGTATAAGTCGAGACACTGAAGCTTTCTTT. It yields the protein CASSISRDTEAFF.

The chain recombines TRBV5-1 with TRBJ2-5, with TRBD1 identical over 9 bases. The CDR3 has 14 amino acids. The V gene end was trimmed by 4 bases and the J gene end by 3 bases; junction bases not matched to a gene: 4. From germline, CDR1 is SGHRS and CDR2 YFSETQ. The CDR3 coding sequence is TGCGCCAGCAGCGTGGGGACAGGGAAAGAGACCCAGTACTTC. This translates into CASSVGTGKETQYF.

The rearrangement joins TRBV9 to TRBJ1-2; tentative D call: TRBD1 (5 bases). Per germline, CDR1 SGDLS and CDR2 YYNGEE. The CDR3 is made up of 15 amino acids. V was shortened by 4 bases and J by 2 bases, with 15 bases between the two germline ends. CDR3 bases: TGTGCCAGCAGCTCTCAAGGTGCAGGGAACTATGGCTACACCTTC. This encodes CASSSQGAGNYGYTF. The whole variable domain, filled in from reference TRBV9 and TRBJ1-2, reads DSGVTQTPKHLITATGQRVTLRCSPRSGDLSVYWYQQSLDQGLQFLIQYYNGEERAKGNILERFSAQQFPDLHSELNLSSLELGDSALYFCASSSQGAGNYGYTFGSGTRLTVV.

V gene TRBV11-3 combines with J gene TRBJ2-5, with D tentatively TRBD1 (5 bases). CDR1 is SGHNT, CDR2 YENEEA, per germline. The ends were cut back, 5 bases at V and 0 bases at J, with 10 bases in the middle. CDR3 size: 14 residues. The CDR3 bases are TGTGCCAGCAGCCTAGGACAAAACCAAGAGACCCAGTACTTC. This gives the protein CASSLGQNQETQYF.

J is TRBJ1-2 and V is TRBV27; 10 nucleotides line up with TRBD1. Germline-derived CDR1 and CDR2 are MNHEY and SMNVEV (reference sequence). V shed 1 base, J shed 5 bases, and the junction held 4 bases outside the gene matches. The CDR3 has 15 amino acids. The CDR3 bases are TGTGCCAGCAGTTTATTGACAGGGGGCAGATATGGCTACACCTTC. Amino acid sequence: CASSLLTGGRYGYTF.

The rearrangement joins TRBV28 to TRBJ1-5, with 9 bases that match TRBD1. Germline CDR1 is MDHEN and CDR2 is SYDVKM. This CDR3 spans 16 amino acids. J was trimmed by 7 bases and V by 5 bases; bases with no gene match: 12. The CDR3 bases are TGTGCCAGCAGTCCAATGGGGGACAGGGTGGGGCAGCCCCAGCATTTT. Translating gives CASSPMGDRVGQPQHF.

The rearrangement uses TRBV6-5 and TRBJ1-4, with a possible D match to TRBD1 (6 bases). Per germline, CDR1 MNHEY and CDR2 SVGAGI. V lost 6 bases and J lost 0, with 8 bases in between. The CDR3 is made up of 14 amino acids. CDR3 protein: CASRRTATNEKLFF. The CDR3 region has the DNA TGTGCCAGCAGACGGACAGCAACTAATGAAAAACTGTTTTTT.

For the CDR3, the DNA is TGTGCCAGCAGCCCGACAGGGGTCAAACAGCCCCAGCATTTT. Its translation is CASSPTGVKQPQHF. The V call is TRBV7-2, the J call TRBJ1-5; 8 bases fit TRBD1. CDR3 size: 14 residues. The V gene's germline CDR1 is SGHTA and CDR2 FQGNSA. J lost 7 bases, V lost 5 bases, and 7 bases had no gene match.

This chain connects TRBV3-1 (or the pseudogene TRBV3-2) to TRBJ1-2; D perhaps matches TRBD1 (5 bases). V lost 0 bases to trimming and J lost 5 bases, with 16 bases between them. The CDR3 runs to 16 residues. Germline V gene sequence: CDR1 LGHDT, CDR2 YNNKEL (reference sequence). CDR3 DNA sequence: TGTGCCAGCAGCCAAGACTGGGACTCCCGAGGGTATGGCTACACCTTC. It codes for CASSQDWDSRGYGYTF.

The genes are TRBV28 and TRBJ2-7; D may be TRBD2 (5 bases). V shed 4 bases and J shed 6 bases, with 13 bases lying between them. The germline gives CDR1 MDHEN, CDR2 SYDVKM. The CDR3 length is 13 residues. CDR3 sequence (DNA): TGTGCCAGCAGTTCCCCGGGATCTCTCGAGCAGTACTTC. Translating it yields CASSSPGSLEQYF. Combining the CDR3 with reference TRBV28 and TRBJ2-7 gives the whole variable domain DVKVTQSSRYLVKRTGEKVFLECVQDMDHENMFWYRQDPGLGLRLIYFSYDVKMKEKGDIPEGYSVSREKKERFSLILESASTNQTSMYLCASSSPGSLEQYFGPGTRLTVT.

The chain is built from TRBV10-1 and TRBJ1-4, with a possible D match to TRBD1 (5 bases). The V end lost 2 bases, the J end lost 1 base, and 8 bases lay between the germline ends. The length of the CDR3 is 15 residues. Germline CDR1 is WNHNN and CDR2 is SYGVQD (reference sequence). The CDR3 coding sequence is TGCGCCAGCAGTGAGCGGCAGGGAACTAATGAAAAACTGTTTTTT. This sequence encodes CASSERQGTNEKLFF.